One T cell receptor beta chain is described in this entry. Generated by immunoSEQ multiplex PCR, the TCRdb table keeps only in-frame clones and is missing some. The profile shows tens of thousands of clones, just under 95% of them singletons. The ends were cut back, 8 bases at V and 8 bases at J, with 15 bases in the middle. Per germline, CDR1 LNHNV and CDR2 YYDKDF (reference sequence). The CDR3 is 13 residues long. This specimen comes from a study of technical replicates of blood from a handful of donors. This chain connects TRBV15 to TRBJ1-4, with a tentative D call TRBD1 (6 bases). The sequence came from a human donor in good health. The specimen was T cells isolated from PBMCs. The CDR3 bases are TGTGCCACCGAGGGGGGGCTCTGGGAAAAACTGTTTTTT. It is translated as CATEGGLWEKLFF.